A selection of T cell receptor beta chains follows, all from one sample in a study of blood T cell repertoires in COVID-19. Clones were sequenced by immunoSEQ multiplex PCR, and TCRdb holds only the in-frame ones, with some missing. The sample has about 93,000 clones; 90% are singletons. Input material: peripheral blood. These receptors were collected from a human donor with active COVID-19. The donor label of this sample is uncertain. Both conserved end residues are part of each CDR3. Fields, in order: CDR3 protein, CDR3 DNA, D gene, J gene, V gene, clone size. D genes are given only for firm matches. Clone sizes are given selectively: once, few, many, or a class where the clone is expanded.

CDR3aa: CASSQDKVGTGGNQPQHF; CDR3nt: TGCGCCAGCAGCCAAGATAAGGTAGGAACAGGTGGCAATCAGCCCCAGCATTTT; d_gene: .; j_gene: TRBJ1-5; v_gene: TRBV4-1; abundance: .
CDR3aa: CASSPGQGPGKLFF; CDR3nt: TGTGCCAGCAGTCCGGGACAGGGTCCGGGAAAACTGTTTTTT; d_gene: TRBD1; j_gene: TRBJ1-4; v_gene: TRBV28; abundance: .
CDR3aa: CASSFGRQGRVSYEQYF; CDR3nt: TGTGCCAGCAGTTTTGGACGACAGGGGAGAGTTTCCTACGAGCAGTACTTC; d_gene: TRBD1; j_gene: TRBJ2-7; v_gene: TRBV27; abundance: .
CDR3aa: CASSERNSGSGTDTQYF; CDR3nt: TGTGCCAGCAGTGAACGCAATAGCGGAAGCGGCACAGATACGCAGTATTTT; d_gene: .; j_gene: TRBJ2-3; v_gene: TRBV25-1; abundance: .
CDR3aa: CASSDRVTLYYGYTF; CDR3nt: TGCGCCAGCAGTGACCGGGTCACCTTATACTATGGCTACACCTTC; d_gene: .; j_gene: TRBJ1-2; v_gene: TRBV10-2; abundance: .
CDR3aa: CASSERDRDRGQETQYF; CDR3nt: TGTGCCAGCAGTGAACGCGACCGGGACAGGGGCCAAGAGACCCAGTACTTC; d_gene: TRBD1; j_gene: TRBJ2-5; v_gene: TRBV25-1; abundance: .
CDR3aa: CASSLMPSGGTDTQYF; CDR3nt: TGCGCCAGCAGCTTGATGCCTAGCGGGGGCACAGATACGCAGTATTTT; d_gene: TRBD2; j_gene: TRBJ2-3; v_gene: TRBV5-1; abundance: once
CDR3aa: CASSPTDRAAGANVLTF; CDR3nt: TGCGCCAGCAGCCCTACGGACAGGGCTGCTGGGGCCAACGTCCTGACTTTC; d_gene: TRBD1; j_gene: TRBJ2-6; v_gene: TRBV4-3; abundance: once
CDR3aa: CASSQTPGETQYF; CDR3nt: TGCGCCAGCAGCCAAACCCCGGGGGAGACCCAGTACTTC; d_gene: .; j_gene: TRBJ2-5; v_gene: TRBV4-3; abundance: .
CDR3aa: CASTDRVTDTQYF; CDR3nt: TGTGCCAGCACGGACAGGGTCACAGATACGCAGTATTTT; d_gene: TRBD1; j_gene: TRBJ2-3; v_gene: TRBV6-5; abundance: .
CDR3aa: CASSMTIYEQFF; CDR3nt: TGTGCCAGCAGTATGACTATATATGAGCAGTTCTTC; d_gene: .; j_gene: TRBJ2-1; v_gene: TRBV12-3/TRBV12-4; abundance: .
CDR3aa: CASSLAGISGANVLTF; CDR3nt: TGTGCCAGCAGCTTAGCCGGGATCTCTGGGGCCAACGTCCTGACTTTC; d_gene: .; j_gene: TRBJ2-6; v_gene: TRBV7-8; abundance: .
CDR3aa: CASSSRTGATEAFF; CDR3nt: TGTGCCAGTAGTTCTCGGACAGGGGCCACTGAAGCTTTCTTT; d_gene: TRBD1; j_gene: TRBJ1-1; v_gene: TRBV19; abundance: few
CDR3aa: CSVEAANRPYEQYF; CDR3nt: TGCAGCGTTGAAGCGGCTAACAGGCCCTACGAGCAGTACTTC; d_gene: .; j_gene: TRBJ2-7; v_gene: TRBV29-1; abundance: .
CDR3aa: CASSLRQGYRSNQPQHF; CDR3nt: TGTGCCAGCAGCTTAAGGCAGGGCTATAGGAGCAATCAGCCCCAGCATTTT; d_gene: .; j_gene: TRBJ1-5; v_gene: TRBV7-2; abundance: .
CDR3aa: CASSRRTGKFVRRQETQYF; CDR3nt: TGTGCCAGCAGCCGGCGGACAGGGAAGTTTGTCAGGCGCCAAGAGACCCAGTACTTC; d_gene: TRBD1; j_gene: TRBJ2-5; v_gene: TRBV3-1/TRBV3-2; abundance: .
CDR3aa: CASSLLTGGPEQYF; CDR3nt: TGTGCCAGCAGCCTTCTCACAGGGGGACCCGAGCAGTACTTC; d_gene: TRBD1; j_gene: TRBJ2-7; v_gene: TRBV13; abundance: .
CDR3aa: CASSQSTGDYGYTF; CDR3nt: TGTGCCAGCAGCCAATCAACAGGGGACTATGGCTACACCTTC; d_gene: TRBD1; j_gene: TRBJ1-2; v_gene: TRBV13; abundance: .
CDR3aa: CASSPSGGWYGYTF; CDR3nt: TGTGCCAGCAGCCCTTCCGGGGGTTGGTATGGCTACACCTTC; d_gene: .; j_gene: TRBJ1-2; v_gene: TRBV7-9; abundance: .
CDR3aa: CASSPTSGSYNEQFF; CDR3nt: TGTGCCAGCAGCCCTACTTCGGGCTCCTACAATGAGCAGTTCTTC; d_gene: .; j_gene: TRBJ2-1; v_gene: TRBV4-2; abundance: once
CDR3aa: CASSPRTGGMVGGYTF; CDR3nt: TGTGCCAGCAGCCCAAGGACAGGGGGCATGGTGGGTGGCTACACCTTC; d_gene: TRBD1; j_gene: TRBJ1-2; v_gene: TRBV7-2; abundance: .
CDR3aa: CASSLATTREKLFF; CDR3nt: TGCGCCAGCAGCTTAGCAACAACCAGGGAAAAACTGTTTTTT; d_gene: .; j_gene: TRBJ1-4; v_gene: TRBV5-1; abundance: .
CDR3aa: CASSVGGGVGNEQFF; CDR3nt: TGTGCCAGCAGCGTAGGGGGCGGAGTAGGCAATGAGCAGTTCTTC; d_gene: .; j_gene: TRBJ2-1; v_gene: TRBV9; abundance: .
CDR3aa: CASSRDSLYGYTF; CDR3nt: TGTGCCAGCAGTCGGGACAGCCTCTATGGCTACACCTTC; d_gene: TRBD1; j_gene: TRBJ1-2; v_gene: TRBV28; abundance: .
CDR3aa: CASSPRGSGATNEKLFF; CDR3nt: TGTGCCAGCAGCCCACGGGGATCGGGTGCAACTAATGAAAAACTGTTTTTT; d_gene: .; j_gene: TRBJ1-4; v_gene: TRBV4-2; abundance: .
CDR3aa: CASSQDGNNYEQYF; CDR3nt: TGCGCCAGCAGCCAAGATGGTAACAACTACGAGCAGTACTTC; d_gene: .; j_gene: TRBJ2-7; v_gene: TRBV4-1; abundance: once